Here is one TCR beta chain with its context. Its antigen is currently unknown. These data originate in a study of cytotoxic CD8 clonotypes in ibrutinib-treated CLL. Measured with immunoSEQ multiplex PCR; TCRdb has only the in-frame clones, and not every one. The table records approximately 120,000 clones, approximately 56% of them present only once. The study's findings and limits: Stable or contracted on treatment, public clonotypes were also uncommon.

The source material was PBMCs, sampled after 24 months of ibrutinib treatment. This TCR came from a human donor with chronic lymphocytic leukemia.

The CDR3 spells CASTAAMNTGELFF. The CDR3 DNA reads as TGTGCCAGCACCGCAGCTATGAACACCGGGGAGCTGTTTTTT. The rearrangement links TRBV2 to TRBJ2-2; D remains ambiguous. The CDR3 extends over 14 amino acids. V dropped 7 bases and J dropped 1 base, with 10 bases sitting between them. Per germline, CDR1 SNHLY and CDR2 FYNNEI.